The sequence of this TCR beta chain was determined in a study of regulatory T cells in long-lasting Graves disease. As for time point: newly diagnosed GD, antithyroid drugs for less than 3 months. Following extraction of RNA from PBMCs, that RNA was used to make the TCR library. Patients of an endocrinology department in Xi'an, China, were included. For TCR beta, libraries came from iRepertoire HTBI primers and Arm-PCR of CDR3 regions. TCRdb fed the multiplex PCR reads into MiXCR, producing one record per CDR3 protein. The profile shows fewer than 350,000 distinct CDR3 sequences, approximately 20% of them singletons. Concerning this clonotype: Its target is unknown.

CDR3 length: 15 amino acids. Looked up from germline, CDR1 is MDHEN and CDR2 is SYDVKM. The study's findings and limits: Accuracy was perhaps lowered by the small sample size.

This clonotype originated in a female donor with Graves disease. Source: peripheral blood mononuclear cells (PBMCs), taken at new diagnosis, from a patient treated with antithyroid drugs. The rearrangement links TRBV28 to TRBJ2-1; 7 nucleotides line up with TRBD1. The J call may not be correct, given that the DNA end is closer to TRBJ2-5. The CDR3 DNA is TGTGCCAGCAGCGTACGTCGGGACAGTGGCAAGACCCAGTACTTC. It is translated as CASSVRRDSGKTQYF.